A selection of T cell receptor beta chains follows, all from one sample in a study of cytomegalovirus exposure and HLA in healthy donors. Measured with immunoSEQ multiplex PCR; TCRdb has only the in-frame clones, and not every one. The table lists over 100,000 clones, 74% of them singletons, with around 7% in the top ten. Source material: PBMCs. These receptors were obtained from a man aged 40-50 years in good health and CMV-seropositive. The CDR3 runs from the conserved cysteine through the conserved F or W. Fields, in order: CDR3 protein, CDR3 DNA, J gene, D gene, V gene, clone size. The D gene is left open where the match is weak. Clone size, where shown, is once, few, many, or a class for clones that have expanded.

CDR3aa: CASSLESDYKDGYTF
CDR3nt: TGTGCCAGCAGCTTAGAGTCAGACTATAAGGACGGCTACACCTTC
j_gene: TRBJ1-2
d_gene: .
v_gene: TRBV7-9
abundance: few

CDR3aa: CASSSNSHLSYEQYF
CDR3nt: TGTGCCAGCAGCTCGAACAGCCACCTCTCCTACGAGCAGTACTTC
j_gene: TRBJ2-7
d_gene: .
v_gene: TRBV2
abundance: .

CDR3aa: CASRGGTLQPQHF
CDR3nt: TGTGCCAGCAGGGGAGGGACACTTCAGCCCCAGCATTTT
j_gene: TRBJ1-5
d_gene: .
v_gene: TRBV6-5
abundance: .

CDR3aa: CASSLDVSLGEQYF
CDR3nt: TGCGCCAGCAGCTTGGACGTTTCTCTCGGCGAGCAGTACTTC
j_gene: TRBJ2-7
d_gene: .
v_gene: TRBV5-1
abundance: once

CDR3aa: CASSLGYQGNEQFF
CDR3nt: TGTGCCAGCAGCTTAGGTTACCAGGGGAATGAGCAGTTCTTC
j_gene: TRBJ2-1
d_gene: .
v_gene: TRBV11-2
abundance: .

CDR3aa: CASSPEGQETQYF
CDR3nt: TGTGCCAGTTCCCCTGAGGGACAAGAGACCCAGTACTTC
j_gene: TRBJ2-5
d_gene: .
v_gene: TRBV28
abundance: .

CDR3aa: CASSYPRQGSSYEQYF
CDR3nt: TGTGCCAGCAGTTACCCCAGACAGGGGAGCTCCTACGAGCAGTACTTC
j_gene: TRBJ2-7
d_gene: TRBD1
v_gene: TRBV6-5
abundance: .

CDR3aa: CASRLTGPVEKLFF
CDR3nt: TGTGCCAGCAGACTGACAGGTCCTGTCGAAAAACTGTTTTTT
j_gene: TRBJ1-4
d_gene: .
v_gene: TRBV27
abundance: .

CDR3aa: CASSDTGADYGYTF
CDR3nt: TGTGCCAGCAGTGATACAGGGGCGGACTATGGCTACACCTTC
j_gene: TRBJ1-2
d_gene: TRBD1
v_gene: TRBV6-1
abundance: .

CDR3aa: CASSLGGPEAFF
CDR3nt: TGCGCCAGCAGCTTGGGGGGGCCTGAAGCTTTCTTT
j_gene: TRBJ1-1
d_gene: .
v_gene: TRBV5-1
abundance: .

CDR3aa: CASSFTGSQAQYF
CDR3nt: TGCGCCAGCAGCTTTACAGGGAGTCAGGCCCAGTACTTC
j_gene: TRBJ2-5
d_gene: .
v_gene: TRBV5-1
abundance: .

CDR3aa: CASSGDKGNYGYTF
CDR3nt: TGTGCCAGCAGTGGGGACAAGGGAAACTATGGCTACACCTTC
j_gene: TRBJ1-2
d_gene: .
v_gene: TRBV25-1
abundance: .

CDR3aa: CASSLDLLSGPGANVLTF
CDR3nt: TGTGCCAGCAGCTTGGATCTTCTATCAGGGCCTGGGGCCAACGTCCTGACTTTC
j_gene: TRBJ2-6
d_gene: .
v_gene: TRBV5-8
abundance: .

CDR3aa: CASKVLGGAANEQFF
CDR3nt: TGTGCCAGCAAGGTGCTCGGAGGGGCCGCGAATGAGCAGTTCTTC
j_gene: TRBJ2-1
d_gene: .
v_gene: TRBV28
abundance: .

CDR3aa: CASSVDSRPLGTGDTEAFF
CDR3nt: TGTGCCAGCAGCGTAGACTCCAGGCCATTAGGGACAGGGGACACTGAAGCTTTCTTT
j_gene: TRBJ1-1
d_gene: TRBD1
v_gene: TRBV9
abundance: .

CDR3aa: CASSPGAKNIQYF
CDR3nt: TGTGCCAGCAGCCCAGGGGCCAAAAACATTCAGTACTTT
j_gene: TRBJ2-4
d_gene: .
v_gene: TRBV7-8
abundance: .

CDR3aa: CASSLVQGKNTEAFF
CDR3nt: TGTGCCAGCAGCTTAGTTCAGGGGAAGAACACTGAAGCTTTCTTT
j_gene: TRBJ1-1
d_gene: .
v_gene: TRBV7-9
abundance: .

CDR3aa: CASSLHRGANQPQHF
CDR3nt: TGTGCCAGCAGCTTACACAGGGGAGCAAATCAGCCCCAGCATTTT
j_gene: TRBJ1-5
d_gene: TRBD1
v_gene: TRBV13
abundance: .

CDR3aa: CASSLSTGPFSTEAFF
CDR3nt: TGTGCCAGCTCATTATCGACAGGGCCCTTTTCCACTGAAGCTTTCTTT
j_gene: TRBJ1-1
d_gene: TRBD1
v_gene: TRBV18
abundance: .

CDR3aa: CAWSVPGGYTF
CDR3nt: TGTGCCTGGAGTGTACCGGGGGGCTACACCTTC
j_gene: TRBJ1-2
d_gene: .
v_gene: TRBV30
abundance: .

CDR3aa: CASSLDGGSSYNEQFF
CDR3nt: TGTGCCAGCAGCTTGGATGGCGGTAGCTCCTACAATGAGCAGTTCTTC
j_gene: TRBJ2-1
d_gene: .
v_gene: TRBV5-4
abundance: .

CDR3aa: CASRGPTGRNTEAFF
CDR3nt: TGTGCCAGCAGGGGCCCGACAGGGAGGAACACTGAAGCTTTCTTT
j_gene: TRBJ1-1
d_gene: TRBD1
v_gene: TRBV28
abundance: .

CDR3aa: CASSEVQPSYEQYF
CDR3nt: TGTGCCAGCAGTGAGGTACAGCCCTCCTACGAGCAGTACTTC
j_gene: TRBJ2-7
d_gene: .
v_gene: TRBV2
abundance: .

CDR3aa: CATSRDSPPRNEKLFF
CDR3nt: TGTGCCACCAGCAGAGATTCGCCCCCGAGGAATGAAAAACTGTTTTTT
j_gene: TRBJ1-4
d_gene: .
v_gene: TRBV15
abundance: .

CDR3aa: CATGGVSNYGYTF
CDR3nt: TGTGCCACCGGAGGGGTTTCTAACTATGGCTACACCTTC
j_gene: TRBJ1-2
d_gene: .
v_gene: TRBV6-1
abundance: .

CDR3aa: CASGGGNQPQHF
CDR3nt: TGTGCCAGTGGAGGTGGGAATCAGCCCCAGCATTTT
j_gene: TRBJ1-5
d_gene: .
v_gene: TRBV9
abundance: .

CDR3aa: CASSFIGDQETQYF
CDR3nt: TGCGCCAGCAGCTTCATTGGAGACCAAGAGACCCAGTACTTC
j_gene: TRBJ2-5
d_gene: .
v_gene: TRBV5-1
abundance: .

CDR3aa: CASSPSGGEVGNQPQHF
CDR3nt: TGTGCCAGCTCACCATCTGGGGGGGAGGTAGGCAATCAGCCCCAGCATTTT
j_gene: TRBJ1-5
d_gene: .
v_gene: TRBV18
abundance: .

CDR3aa: CASSYSVVRGQETQYF
CDR3nt: TGTGCCAGCAGTTACTCGGTTGTCAGGGGACAAGAGACCCAGTACTTC
j_gene: TRBJ2-5
d_gene: .
v_gene: TRBV6-6
abundance: .

CDR3aa: CASSLGSEGNEQFF
CDR3nt: TGCGCCAGCAGCTTGGGGAGCGAAGGCAATGAGCAGTTCTTC
j_gene: TRBJ2-1
d_gene: .
v_gene: TRBV5-1
abundance: .

CDR3aa: CASAPYRAYEQYF
CDR3nt: TGTGCCAGCGCCCCGTACAGGGCCTACGAGCAGTACTTC
j_gene: TRBJ2-7
d_gene: .
v_gene: TRBV14
abundance: .

CDR3aa: CASSLGSGGVAYEQYF
CDR3nt: TGTGCCAGCAGCTTAGGCAGCGGGGGAGTCGCCTACGAGCAGTACTTC
j_gene: TRBJ2-7
d_gene: TRBD2
v_gene: TRBV7-9
abundance: .

CDR3aa: CASKRDTVDEKLFF
CDR3nt: TGTGCCAGCAAGAGGGACACGGTGGATGAAAAACTGTTTTTT
j_gene: TRBJ1-4
d_gene: .
v_gene: TRBV2
abundance: .

CDR3aa: CASGFYTGELFF
CDR3nt: TGTGCTAGTGGTTTCTATACCGGGGAGCTGTTTTTT
j_gene: TRBJ2-2
d_gene: .
v_gene: TRBV12-5
abundance: .

CDR3aa: CASSIDPQGATNTEAFF
CDR3nt: TGTGCCAGCAGCATAGATCCACAGGGGGCAACGAACACTGAAGCTTTCTTT
j_gene: TRBJ1-1
d_gene: TRBD1
v_gene: TRBV9
abundance: .

CDR3aa: CASSKPGTAETQYF
CDR3nt: TGTGCCAGTAGTAAGCCGGGGACAGCGGAGACCCAGTACTTC
j_gene: TRBJ2-5
d_gene: TRBD1
v_gene: TRBV19
abundance: .

CDR3aa: CASSLVSPNTGELFF
CDR3nt: TGCGCCAGCAGCTTGGTCTCCCCGAACACCGGGGAGCTGTTTTTT
j_gene: TRBJ2-2
d_gene: .
v_gene: TRBV5-1
abundance: .

CDR3aa: CASTRSSGYEQYF
CDR3nt: TGTGCCAGCACCCGGTCTAGCGGCTACGAGCAGTACTTC
j_gene: TRBJ2-7
d_gene: TRBD2
v_gene: TRBV25-1
abundance: .

CDR3aa: CASGLAVYEQYF
CDR3nt: TGTGCCAGCGGCCTAGCGGTCTACGAGCAGTACTTC
j_gene: TRBJ2-7
d_gene: TRBD2
v_gene: TRBV28
abundance: .

CDR3aa: CASSPDATRGTEAFF
CDR3nt: TGTGCCAGCTCACCCGACGCTACACGGGGCACTGAAGCTTTCTTT
j_gene: TRBJ1-1
d_gene: .
v_gene: TRBV18
abundance: .

CDR3aa: CASTGTWEAAFF
CDR3nt: TGTGCCAGCACCGGAACTTGGGAGGCTGCTTTCTTT
j_gene: TRBJ1-1
d_gene: .
v_gene: TRBV11-1
abundance: .

CDR3aa: CASTGTSGALTDTQYF
CDR3nt: TGTGCCAGCACCGGGACTAGCGGAGCCCTCACAGATACGCAGTATTTT
j_gene: TRBJ2-3
d_gene: TRBD2
v_gene: TRBV2
abundance: .

CDR3aa: CASSTEPTYEQYF
CDR3nt: TGTGCCAGCAGCACCGAGCCCACCTACGAGCAGTACTTC
j_gene: TRBJ2-7
d_gene: .
v_gene: TRBV5-4
abundance: .